The T cell receptor beta chain described here comes from a study of cytomegalovirus exposure and HLA in healthy donors. Primers included in the PCR were 60 Vbeta and 13 Jbeta primers. Generated by immunoSEQ multiplex PCR, the TCRdb table keeps only in-frame clones and is missing some. The sample records over 120,000 clones, roughly 10% being singletons. The CDR3 loop spans 15 amino acids. Germline assignment: CDR1 SGHRS and CDR2 YFSETQ. With V trimmed by 4 bases and J by 5 bases, 10 bases remained unmatched. Whole-study results and caveats: The authors excluded some V segments, including TRBV6-2 and TRBV6-3, as indistinguishable. A further, later analysis showed that HLA-associated TCR beta chains (compared with equally common others) were more clonally expanded. Most TCR beta V segments were productive about 87% or about 30% of the time in an earlier analysis. A list of roughly 160 TCR beta chains associated with cytomegalovirus was given.

Concerning this clone: What it binds is unknown.

The chain couples TRBV5-1 to TRBJ2-7, with TRBD1 matching 9 bases. The sequenced material came from PBMCs. The TCR originated in a man between 50 and 59 years old in good health and CMV-seronegative. For the CDR3, the DNA is TGCGCCAGCAGCCCGGGCCGGGACAGGGCACACGAGCAGTACTTC. Encoded protein: CASSPGRDRAHEQYF.